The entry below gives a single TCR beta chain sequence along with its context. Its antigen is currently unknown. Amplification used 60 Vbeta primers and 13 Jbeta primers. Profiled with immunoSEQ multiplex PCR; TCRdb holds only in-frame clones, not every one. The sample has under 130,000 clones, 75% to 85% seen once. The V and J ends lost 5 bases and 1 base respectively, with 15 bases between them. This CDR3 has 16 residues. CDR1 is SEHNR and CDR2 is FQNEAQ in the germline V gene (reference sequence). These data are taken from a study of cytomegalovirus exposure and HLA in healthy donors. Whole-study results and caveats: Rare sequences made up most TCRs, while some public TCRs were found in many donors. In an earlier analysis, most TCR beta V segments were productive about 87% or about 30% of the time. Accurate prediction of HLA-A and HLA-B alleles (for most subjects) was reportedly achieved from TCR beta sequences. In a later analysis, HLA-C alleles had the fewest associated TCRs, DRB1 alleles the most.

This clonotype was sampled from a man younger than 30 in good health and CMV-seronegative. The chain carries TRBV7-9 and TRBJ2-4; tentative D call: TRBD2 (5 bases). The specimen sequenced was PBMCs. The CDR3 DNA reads TGTGCCAGCAGCATTGTTAGGGAGCCGGCCAAAAACATTCAGTACTTC. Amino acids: CASSIVREPAKNIQYF.